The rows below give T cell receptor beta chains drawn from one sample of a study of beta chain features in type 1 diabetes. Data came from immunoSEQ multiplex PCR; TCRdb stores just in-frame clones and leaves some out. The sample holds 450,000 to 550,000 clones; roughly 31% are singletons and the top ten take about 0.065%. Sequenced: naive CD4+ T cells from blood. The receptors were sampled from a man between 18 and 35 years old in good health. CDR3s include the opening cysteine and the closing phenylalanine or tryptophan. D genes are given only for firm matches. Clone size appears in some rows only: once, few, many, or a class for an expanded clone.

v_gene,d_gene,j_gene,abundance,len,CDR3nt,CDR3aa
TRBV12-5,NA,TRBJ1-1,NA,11,TGTGCTAGTGAAAACATCGCTGAAGCTTTCTTT,CASENIAEAFF
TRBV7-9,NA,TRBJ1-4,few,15,TGTGCCAGCAGCCCCGCCCGGGGGTTGGGGGAAAAACTGTTTTTT,CASSPARGLGEKLFF
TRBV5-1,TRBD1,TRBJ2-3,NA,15,TGCGCCAGCAGCCATGGACAGGGGGCTCCAGATACGCAGTATTTT,CASSHGQGAPDTQYF
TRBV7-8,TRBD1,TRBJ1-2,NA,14,TGTGCCAGCAGCTCGGGACAGGGAGTCTATGGCTACACCTTC,CASSSGQGVYGYTF
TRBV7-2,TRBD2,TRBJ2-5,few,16,TGTGCCAGCAGCAGCGGACTAGCGGGAGTTACTGAGACCCAGTACTTC,CASSSGLAGVTETQYF
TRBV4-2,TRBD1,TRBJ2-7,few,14,TGTGCCAGCAGCATGGGACAGGGGCGCTACGAGCAGTACTTC,CASSMGQGRYEQYF
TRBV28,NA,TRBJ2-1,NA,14,TGTGCCAGCAGTCCCGGACCCACAGGCAATGAGCAGTTCTTC,CASSPGPTGNEQFF
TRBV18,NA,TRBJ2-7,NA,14,TGTGCCAGCTCACCATCGGCCGGGACCTACGAGCAGTACTTC,CASSPSAGTYEQYF
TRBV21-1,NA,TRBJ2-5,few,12,TGTGCCAGCAGCCCCAGGCGGGAGACCCAGTACTTC,CASSPRRETQYF
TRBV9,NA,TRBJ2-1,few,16,TGTGCCAGCAGCGTAGGATCCGTGAGCTCCTACAATGAGCAGTTCTTC,CASSVGSVSSYNEQFF
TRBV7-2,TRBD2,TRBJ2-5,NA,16,TGTGCCAGCAGCACTACAAGACTAGCGGGACAAGAGACCCAGTACTTC,CASSTTRLAGQETQYF
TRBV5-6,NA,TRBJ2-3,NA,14,TGTGCCAGCAGCCCCGGACAGCGCACAGATACGCAGTATTTT,CASSPGQRTDTQYF
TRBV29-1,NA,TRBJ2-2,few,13,TGCAGCTCTGGGACGGCGAACACCGGGGAGCTGTTTTTT,CSSGTANTGELFF
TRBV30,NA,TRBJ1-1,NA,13,TGTGCCGGGAGACCTACCAGGGAAACTGAAGCTTTCTTT,CAGRPTRETEAFF
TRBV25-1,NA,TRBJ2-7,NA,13,TGTGCCAGCAGGCGGTCCTCAACGGGCGGGCAGTACTTC,CASRRSSTGGQYF
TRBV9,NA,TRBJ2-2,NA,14,TGTGCCAGCAGCGTAGATCTGTTTACCGGGGAGCTGTTTTTT,CASSVDLFTGELFF
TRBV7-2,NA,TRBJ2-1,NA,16,TGTGCCAGCAGCTTGCTAGTATCCCCCCTATGGGATGAGCAGTTCTTC,CASSLLVSPLWDEQFF
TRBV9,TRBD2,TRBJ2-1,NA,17,TGTGCCAGCAGCGTTACTCTAGCGGGAGATTGGTACAATGAGCAGTTCTTC,CASSVTLAGDWYNEQFF
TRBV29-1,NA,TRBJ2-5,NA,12,TGCAGCGTTCCGTTTGGGGGAGAGACCCAGTACTTC,CSVPFGGETQYF
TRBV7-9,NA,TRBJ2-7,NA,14,TGTGCCAGCACAACCGGGACCTTGGAAGCGCGGCAGTACTTC,CASTTGTLEARQYF
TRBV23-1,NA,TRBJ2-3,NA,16,TGCGCCAGCAGTCAGCCAGGGTGGCGGAGCACAGATACGCAGTATTTT,CASSQPGWRSTDTQYF
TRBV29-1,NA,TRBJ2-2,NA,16,TGCAGCGCTGGACCGGGACTCAGCTCGAACACCGGGGAGCTGTTTTTT,CSAGPGLSSNTGELFF
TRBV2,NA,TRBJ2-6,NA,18,TGTGCCAGCAGTAAAGAACAGGGTTCGGCATCTGGGGCCAACGTCCTGACTTTC,CASSKEQGSASGANVLTF
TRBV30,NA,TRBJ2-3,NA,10,TGTGCCTGGAGTAGAGATACGCAGTATTTT,CAWSRDTQYF
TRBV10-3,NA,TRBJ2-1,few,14,TGTGCCATCAGTGGGGACAAGGAGGTAGCTGAGCAGTTCTTC,CAISGDKEVAEQFF
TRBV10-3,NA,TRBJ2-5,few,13,TGTGCCATCTGGGCAGGCGAGAGGGAGACCCAGTACTTC,CAIWAGERETQYF
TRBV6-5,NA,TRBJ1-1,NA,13,TGTGCCAGCACGCAAGCACAGGGCAATGAAGCTTTCTTT,CASTQAQGNEAFF
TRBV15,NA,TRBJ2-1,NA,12,TGTGCCACCAGCAGAGCCGTAGGTGAGCAGTTCTTC,CATSRAVGEQFF
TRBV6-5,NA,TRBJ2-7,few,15,TGTGCCAGCAGTTACTCGGCGGGACCCGCCTACGAGCAGTACTTC,CASSYSAGPAYEQYF
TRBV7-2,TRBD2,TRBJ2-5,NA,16,TGTGCCAGCAGTCCCACCGGGACTAGCGATCGTGAGACCCAGTACTTC,CASSPTGTSDRETQYF
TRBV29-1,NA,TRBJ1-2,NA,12,TGCAGCGTCCCACCCGACAGATATGGCTACACCTTC,CSVPPDRYGYTF
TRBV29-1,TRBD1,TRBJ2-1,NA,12,TGCAGCGTTGAGGCCCGGACAGGGGGGCAGTTCTTC,CSVEARTGGQFF
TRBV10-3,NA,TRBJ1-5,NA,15,TGTGCCATCAGTGAAGACTCAAATAGCAATCAGCCCCAGCATTTT,CAISEDSNSNQPQHF
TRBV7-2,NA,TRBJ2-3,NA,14,TGTGCCAGCAGCCTGGGACCAAGCACAGATACGCAGTATTTT,CASSLGPSTDTQYF
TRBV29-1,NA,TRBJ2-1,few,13,TGCAGCGTTGTGGACAGTATTCACAATGAGCAGTTCTTC,CSVVDSIHNEQFF
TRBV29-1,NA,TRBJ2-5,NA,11,TGCAGCGTTGAATATCTTAGCACCCAGTACTTC,CSVEYLSTQYF
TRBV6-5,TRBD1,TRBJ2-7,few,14,TGTGCCAGCAACCCCGGGACAGTCCTTCGGGAGCAGTACTTC,CASNPGTVLREQYF
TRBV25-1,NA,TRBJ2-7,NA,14,TGTGCCAGCAGTGTCCACGGGACTCCCAACGAGCAGTACTTC,CASSVHGTPNEQYF
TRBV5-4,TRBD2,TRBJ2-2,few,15,TGTGCCAGCAGCTTTGGACTAGCGAACACCGGGGAGCTGTTTTTT,CASSFGLANTGELFF
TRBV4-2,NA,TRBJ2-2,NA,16,TGTGCCAGCAGCCAAGATCGTTCTAGCAGCACCGGGGAGCTGTTTTTT,CASSQDRSSSTGELFF
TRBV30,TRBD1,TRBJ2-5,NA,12,TGTGCCTGGAGCGCGACAGGGGAGACCCAGTACTTC,CAWSATGETQYF
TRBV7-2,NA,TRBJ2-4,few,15,TGTGCCAGCAGCCCCAGTGGGAGAACCTTAAACATTCAGTACTTC,CASSPSGRTLNIQYF
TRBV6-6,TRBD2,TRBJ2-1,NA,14,TGTGCCAGCAGTTTGACTAGCGGGAGTCATGAGCAGTTCTTC,CASSLTSGSHEQFF
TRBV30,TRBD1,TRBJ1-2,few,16,TGTGCCTGGAGTGTACCGCGGACAGGAGTTAACTATGGCTACACCTTC,CAWSVPRTGVNYGYTF
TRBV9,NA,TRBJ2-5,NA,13,TGTGCCAGCAGCGTAGGCCTCGAAGAGACCCAGTACTTC,CASSVGLEETQYF
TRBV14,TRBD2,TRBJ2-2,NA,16,TGTGCCAGCAGCCGACTAGCGGGGAAGAACACCGGGGAGCTGTTTTTT,CASSRLAGKNTGELFF
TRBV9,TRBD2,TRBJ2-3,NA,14,TGTGCCAGCAGCGTAGACGGGAGGACAGATACGCAGTATTTT,CASSVDGRTDTQYF